Below, 31 T cell receptor beta chains from the same sample are listed, as sequenced in a study of CD8+ T cells in alopecia areata. The treatment denotes: oral pan-JAK inhibitor, 5-10 mg twice daily. Reverse transcribed after extraction, RNA yielded cDNA as the sequencing template. Sequenced by immunoSEQ multiplex PCR; TCRdb stores in-frame clones only, minus some. Of more than 150,000 clones in the sample, about half were seen once. The sample was CD8+ T cells sorted from blood, taken at approximately week 52, from a patient treated with tofacitinib. The receptors originated from a human donor with alopecia areata.

This clone occurred a few times. The rearrangement joins TRBV5-6 to TRBJ2-3; D may match TRBD1 or TRBD2 (5 bases each). Per the germline V gene, CDR1 is SGHDT and CDR2 is YYEEEE. The CDR3 is 16 amino acids. Between the trimmed V and J ends, which lost 2 bases and 2 bases, there was a span of 15 bases. Here the CDR3 reads CASSFPRGPNTDTQYF. The CDR3 DNA reads TGTGCCAGCAGCTTTCCGAGGGGTCCGAACACAGATACGCAGTATTTT.

This clone was picked up many times. V usage is TRBV6-4 and J usage is TRBJ2-6, with 7 bases that match TRBD2. The length of the CDR3 is 15 residues. Germline CDR1 reads MRHNA; CDR2 reads SNTAGT. The V segment lost 3 bases and the J segment 2 bases; nucleotides outside the gene matches: 1. The CDR3 protein is CASSETSAGANVLTF. CDR3 DNA: TGTGCCAGCAGTGAAACTAGCGCTGGGGCCAACGTCCTGACTTTC.

The chain combines TRBV10-3 with TRBJ1-5; D is unresolved. CDR3 length: 12 amino acids. CDR1 ENHRY and CDR2 SYGVKD come from the germline V gene. V was shortened by 6 bases and J by 6 bases, with 9 bases between the two germline ends. CDR3 amino acids: CAISPPGQPQHF. In DNA, the CDR3 is TGTGCCATCAGCCCCCCGGGTCAGCCCCAGCATTTT.

The chain recombines TRBV11-2 with TRBJ2-1; no clear D. There are 12 residues in the CDR3. Germline-derived CDR1 and CDR2 are SGHAT and FQNNGV. Trimming removed 5 bases from V and 6 bases from J, with 8 bases in between. The CDR3 DNA is TGTGCCAGCAGCGACCGAGGCAATGAGCAGTTCTTC. This sequence encodes CASSDRGNEQFF.

V is TRBV2 and J is TRBJ1-5; TRBD1 agrees at 8 bases. The CDR3 is 12 residues long. CDR1 and CDR2 (germline): SNHLY, FYNNEI. J lost 7 bases, V lost 6 bases, and 2 bases had no gene match. CDR3 nucleotide sequence: TGTGCCAGCAGCGACAGGGGCCAGCCCCAGCATTTT. Translation: CASSDRGQPQHF.

This clone was seen just once. This rearrangement joins TRBV29-1 to TRBJ2-1; no reliable D call. The CDR3 runs 13 residues. V was trimmed by 3 bases and J by 9 bases, leaving 15 bases between them. CDR1 is SQVTM, CDR2 ANQGSEA, per germline. CDR3 sequence: CSVEVAAFGEQFF. Here the CDR3 DNA reads TGCAGCGTTGAGGTTGCGGCGTTTGGTGAGCAGTTCTTC.

The genes are TRBV29-1 and TRBJ1-5; D remains unclear. Trimming shortened V by 4 bases and J by 0 bases, and 7 bases separated the two germline ends. The germline V gene encodes CDR1 SQVTM and CDR2 ANQGSEA. This CDR3 has 13 amino acids. CDR3 loop: CSVGLNSNQPQHF. The CDR3 region has the DNA TGCAGCGTTGGCCTGAATAGCAATCAGCCCCAGCATTTT.

The rearrangement uses TRBV30 and TRBJ1-5; possibly TRBD1 for D (5 bases). CDR3 length: 13 residues. CDR1 and CDR2 from the germline V gene are GTSNPN and SVGIG (reference sequence). Trimming shortened V by 7 bases and J by 7 bases, and 17 bases separated the two germline ends. The CDR3 loop is CASQIGTGQPQHF. CDR3 bases: TGTGCCTCCCAGATAGGGACGGGACAGCCCCAGCATTTT.

The gene calls are TRBV5-1 and TRBJ2-5; D is uncertain. The J call may be faulty, since TRBJ2-7 better matches the DNA end. The germline CDR1 and CDR2 sequences are SGHRS and YFSETQ. The CDR3 sequence is 13 residues long. For the CDR3, the DNA is TGCGCCAGCAGCTTGGCCGGGCGGTACGAGCAGTACTTC. Its translation is CASSLAGRYEQYF.

This clone appeared a few times. The chain joins TRBV7-9 to TRBJ1-2, with TRBD1 matching over 7 bases. J was trimmed by 8 bases and V by 2 bases; bases with no gene match: 8. The CDR3 length is 14 residues. The germline V gene has CDR1 SEHNR and CDR2 FQNEAQ (reference sequence). The chain's CDR3 is CASSLLGGAGGYTF. The CDR3 bases are TGTGCCAGCAGCTTACTAGGGGGCGCAGGGGGCTACACCTTC.

The gene calls are TRBV5-1 and TRBJ2-7; 8 positions agree with TRBD2. This CDR3 is 14 amino acids long. V trimming: 0 bases; J trimming: 2 bases; junction bases outside the gene matches: 1. Germline-derived CDR1 and CDR2 are SGHRS and YFSETQ. CDR3 bases: TGCGCCAGCAGCTTGGCGGGGGGGCCCTACGAGCAGTACTTC. Its translation: CASSLAGGPYEQYF.

This sequence joins TRBV4-2 and TRBJ2-7; 8 nucleotides line up with TRBD2. V shed 4 bases, J shed 4 bases, and the junction held 12 bases outside the gene matches. CDR3 length equals 16 residues. Germline values: CDR1 LGHNA, CDR2 YNFKEQ. Here the CDR3 reads CASSPTGSGGIYEQYF. The DNA for the CDR3 is TGTGCCAGCAGCCCGACCGGGAGCGGGGGAATATACGAGCAGTACTTC.

This clone came up a few times. The chain employs TRBV29-1 and TRBJ2-3, with D uncertain. This CDR3 is built from 13 residues. V lost 5 bases and J 2 bases, leaving 11 bases between the germline ends. CDR1 and CDR2 (germline): SQVTM, ANQGSEA. CDR3 nucleotide sequence: TGCAGCGTTCCGACGGAGAACACAGATACGCAGTATTTT. The encoded protein is CSVPTENTDTQYF.

This clone turned up a few times. The rearrangement links TRBV29-1 to TRBJ2-7; maybe TRBD2 (5 bases). Trimming stripped 3 bases from V and 7 bases from J, with 10 bases between. CDR3 length: 11 residues. The germline V gene has CDR1 SQVTM and CDR2 ANQGSEA. In nucleotides, the CDR3 is TGCAGCGTTGATAATCGGGGAGAGCAGTACTTC. As protein: CSVDNRGEQYF.

The chain is built from TRBV4-3 and TRBJ2-2, with 7 bases fitting TRBD2. The CDR3 contains 14 residues. The germline V gene has CDR1 LGHNA and CDR2 YSLEER. Unmatched junction bases numbered 6, after V lost 8 bases and J lost 3 bases. The CDR3 DNA follows: TGCGCCAGCCGTGGGGGGAGGGACACCGGGGAGCTGTTTTTT. Amino acids: CASRGGRDTGELFF.

This clone was found a few times. This rearrangement joins TRBV2 to TRBJ2-7, with 10 bases lining up with TRBD1. Germline values: CDR1 SNHLY, CDR2 FYNNEI. J lost 2 bases, V lost 5 bases, and 6 bases had no gene match. The CDR3 spans 15 residues. This chain's CDR3 is CASSPRGTGAYEQYF. In nucleotides, the CDR3 is TGTGCCAGCAGTCCTCGAGGGACAGGGGCCTACGAGCAGTACTTC.

The chain uses TRBV6-1 and TRBJ2-7; the D gene is possibly TRBD2 (5 bases). Germline CDR1 and CDR2: MNHNS and SASEGT. The CDR3 totals 13 residues. The CDR3 DNA follows: TGTGCTACGTCGGGAATATCAAAATACGAGCAGTACTTC. It encodes CATSGISKYEQYF.

This clone was detected only once. This chain links TRBV11-2 with TRBJ2-7; D might be TRBD1 (7 bases). This CDR3 is built from 13 residues. The V end lost 5 bases, the J end lost 4 bases, and 12 bases lay between the germline ends. The V gene's germline CDR1 is SGHAT and CDR2 FQNNGV. The CDR3 region has the DNA TGTGCCAGCAGCGGCGGGACAGAGTACGAGCAGTACTTC. The encoded protein is CASSGGTEYEQYF.

The table lists this clone with a few counts. The chain carries TRBV18 and TRBJ2-7; D is unclear. V was cut by 3 bases and J by 3 bases, with 15 bases left in between. Germline lookup yields CDR1 KGHSH and CDR2 LQKENI. This CDR3 region has 15 residues. CDR3 in amino acids: CASSPRVSLVYEQYF. CDR3 DNA sequence: TGTGCCAGCTCACCCCGCGTGAGTCTCGTCTACGAGCAGTACTTC.

A few counts support this clone. The V and J genes are TRBV6-6 and TRBJ2-7, with a weak D call TRBD1 (6 bases). V lost 6 bases and J lost 5, with 14 bases in between. The CDR3 is 13 amino acids. From germline, CDR1 is MNHNY and CDR2 SVGAGI (reference sequence). DNA for the CDR3: TGTGCCAGCAGGAGGAAAGGGGGAAACGAGCAGTACTTC. Its protein product is CASRRKGGNEQYF.

V is TRBV5-4 and J is TRBJ2-5; 11 bases match TRBD2. Unmatched junction bases numbered 1, after V lost 0 bases and J lost 0 bases. Germline V gene sequence: CDR1 SGHNT, CDR2 YYREEE (reference sequence). This CDR3 is 16 amino acids long. CDR3 bases: TGTGCCAGCAGCTTGGCTAGCGGGGGGTACCAAGAGACCCAGTACTTC. Encoded protein: CASSLASGGYQETQYF. The full variable domain, in which reference TRBV5-4 and TRBJ2-5 provide the parts outside the CDR3, is ETGVTQSPTHLIKTRGQQVTLRCSSQSGHNTVSWYQQALGQGPQFIFQYYREEENGRGNFPPRFSGLQFPNYSSELNVNALELDDSALYLCASSLASGGYQETQYFGPGTRLLVL.

Details on this clone: The identical CDR3 is also encoded by other nucleotide sequences in the sample. This rearrangement joins TRBV9 to TRBJ1-2; 7 nucleotides match TRBD1. Germline-derived CDR1 and CDR2 are SGDLS and YYNGEE. J lost 3 bases, V lost 5 bases, and 4 bases had no gene match. This CDR3 has 13 amino acids. The CDR3 bases are TGTGCCAGCAGTTCCGACAGGGACTATGGCTACACCTTC. Translation gives CASSSDRDYGYTF.

This chain's CDR3 is CSVEDPRTGESYEQYF. The CDR3 region has the DNA TGCAGCGTTGAAGATCCCCGGACAGGGGAATCCTACGAGCAGTACTTC. The gene calls are TRBV29-1 and TRBJ2-7; 9 bases match TRBD1. CDR1 SQVTM and CDR2 ANQGSEA come from the germline V gene. The J segment lost 1 base and the V segment lost 0 bases, leaving 7 bases of the junction unmatched. The CDR3 runs to 16 residues.

This clone was seen only once. J is TRBJ2-1 and V is TRBV15; D is unresolved. The germline V gene encodes CDR1 LNHNV and CDR2 YYDKDF (reference sequence). Trimming took 6 bases from V and 1 from J, leaving 13 bases between them. The CDR3 is 15 residues long. The CDR3 protein is CATSESRESYNEQFF. The CDR3 nucleotides are TGTGCCACCAGTGAGAGTAGGGAATCCTACAATGAGCAGTTCTTC.

The chain recombines TRBV12-5 with TRBJ2-1; D is perhaps TRBD2 (6 bases). There are 15 residues in the CDR3. The germline CDR1 and CDR2 sequences are LGHNT and FRNRAP. Trimming took 3 bases from V and 1 from J, leaving 10 bases between them. CDR3 in DNA: TGTGCTAGTGGTTTTACCGGGACTTCCTACAATGAGCAGTTCTTC. Encoded protein: CASGFTGTSYNEQFF.

The chain recombines TRBV14 with TRBJ2-7; no clear D. V lost 0 bases, J lost 5 bases, and 20 bases lay in between. Germline CDR1 reads SGHDN; CDR2 reads FVKESK. The CDR3 totals 17 residues. The CDR3 nucleotides read TGTGCCAGCAGCCAAGACAGGATGGCAAGCCAGAAAGACGAGCAGTACTTC. It is translated as CASSQDRMASQKDEQYF.

The genes are TRBV7-8 and TRBJ1-1; 10 bases are a match to TRBD1. V was clipped by 5 bases and J by 8 bases; unmatched bases: 11. CDR3 length: 15 residues. The germline gives CDR1 SGHVS, CDR2 FQNEAQ. The CDR3 loop reads CASSPLTGGMSEAFF. The CDR3 DNA follows: TGTGCCAGCAGCCCCTTGACAGGGGGCATGTCGGAAGCTTTCTTT.

This chain connects TRBV13 to TRBJ2-5, with 7 nucleotides matching TRBD2. Looked up from germline, CDR1 is PRHDT and CDR2 is FYEKMQ (reference sequence). This CDR3 has 13 amino acids. The trim removed 6 bases at V and 11 bases at J, leaving 12 bases unmatched. The CDR3 spells CASSRGEALLQYF. The CDR3 nucleotides are TGTGCCAGCAGTCGGGGGGAAGCGTTGTTGCAGTACTTC.

The chain recombines TRBV29-1 with TRBJ2-5, with D perhaps assigned TRBD1 or TRBD2 (5 bases each). The J call is uncertain, as TRBJ2-7 better fits the DNA end. This CDR3 is 13 amino acids long. The germline CDR1 and CDR2 sequences are SQVTM and ANQGSEA. The CDR3 here is CSVLRDGSYEQYF. The CDR3 coding sequence is TGCAGCGTTCTTCGGGACGGGTCCTACGAGCAGTACTTC.

This sequence joins TRBV10-2 and TRBJ1-1; possible D gene TRBD1, 6 bases. The V end lost 8 bases, the J end lost 0 bases, and 10 bases lay between the germline ends. The CDR3 runs to 13 residues. Germline values: CDR1 WSHSY, CDR2 SAAADI. The CDR3 is CASVRGMNTEAFF. The CDR3 coding sequence is TGCGCCAGCGTCAGGGGAATGAACACTGAAGCTTTCTTT.

This clone was observed a single time. The rearrangement joins TRBV7-9 to TRBJ2-7; TRBD1 is a possible D gene (6 bases). Between the trimmed V and J ends, which lost 1 base and 3 bases, there was a span of 7 bases. CDR3 size: 13 residues. The germline gives CDR1 SEHNR, CDR2 FQNEAQ (reference sequence). The CDR3 protein is CASSLGQVYEQYF. The DNA for the CDR3 is TGTGCCAGCAGCTTAGGACAGGTCTACGAGCAGTACTTC. The full variable domain, with the rest looked up from reference TRBV7-9 and TRBJ2-7, is DTGVSQNPRHKITKRGQNVTFRCDPISEHNRLYWYRQTLGQGPEFLTYFQNEAQLEKSRLLSDRFSAERPKGSFSTLEIQRTEQGDSAMYLCASSLGQVYEQYFGPGTRLTVT.